This T cell receptor (beta chain) was captured in a study of cytomegalovirus exposure and HLA in healthy donors. PCR employed 60 Vbeta and 13 Jbeta primers. TCRdb keeps only in-frame clones here, not all; method: immunoSEQ multiplex PCR. The sample includes some 110,000 clones, 80% to 85% of them seen just once. This clone was seen a few times. The antigen is unknown. The study sampled nominally healthy donors, though unrecorded immune exposures were likely. The germline V gene has CDR1 LNHDA and CDR2 SQIVND (reference sequence). The CDR3 covers 17 residues. The V end lost 7 bases, the J end lost 0 bases, and 18 bases lay between the germline ends. Whole-study findings and limits: The HLA-A and HLA-B alleles of most subjects were reportedly predicted accurately from TCR beta sequences.

The receptor was isolated from a man aged 25-45 years in good health and CMV-seropositive. This chain links TRBV19 with TRBJ1-4, with D possibly being TRBD1 (6 bases). The sample consisted of PBMCs. This CDR3 reads CASTWGSRGATNEKLFF. CDR3 bases: TGTGCCAGTACCTGGGGGTCCAGGGGTGCAACTAATGAAAAACTGTTTTTT.